The 31 T cell receptor beta chains reported below all come from one sample, sequenced in a study of molecular identifiers for immune sequencing clone quantification. TCRdb used MiXCR to reprocess the PCR reads, holding one entry per CDR3 protein. The table includes about 640,000 distinct CDR3 sequences, about 20% detected once. Sequenced: naive CD8+ T cells from blood, with Jurkat cell RNA spiked in. The subset is: FACS-sorted CD8+CD4-CCR7+CD45RA+ naive T cells. All receptors come from a human donor in good health. Some libraries in this study had Jurkat cell RNA spiked in.

This clonotype showed up many times. The chain carries TRBV7-6 and TRBJ2-3; 7 nucleotides agree with TRBD1. The J segment lost 1 base and the V segment lost 3 bases, leaving 4 bases of the junction unmatched. The CDR3 consists of 15 residues. Germline CDR1 reads SGHVS; CDR2 reads FNYEAQ. CDR3 sequence (DNA): TGTGCCAGCAGCTTGAACAGGGGACGCACAGATACGCAGTATTTT. Protein: CASSLNRGRTDTQYF.

This chain connects TRBV20-1 to TRBJ1-2; 8 bases align to TRBD1. CDR3 length: 14 residues. Germline trimming cut 5 bases from V and 4 bases from J; bases unmatched to any gene: 9. Per germline, CDR1 DFQATT and CDR2 SNEGSKA (reference sequence). The CDR3 DNA reads as TGCAGTGCTCCTAGCGCGGACAGGGTCTATGGCTACACCTTC. This codes for CSAPSADRVYGYTF.

As to this clonotype: This CDR3 is missing its conserved last phenylalanine or tryptophan, likely due to a read error. The chain employs TRBV4-1 and TRBJ1-2, with 7 bases that match TRBD1. Unmatched junction bases numbered 6, after V lost 1 base and J lost 4 bases. CDR1 and CDR2 from the germline V gene are MGHRA and YSYEKL. The CDR3 is 15 amino acids. CDR3 in amino acids: CASSQVTGTFYGYTL. DNA for the CDR3: TGCGCCAGCAGCCAAGTGACAGGGACCTTCTATGGCTACACCTTA.

This clonotype appeared many times. The V gene is TRBV30, the J gene TRBJ2-3, with a weak D call TRBD2 (6 bases). V shed 5 bases and J shed 0 bases, with 12 bases lying between them. The CDR3 totals 14 residues. The germline V gene has CDR1 GTSNPN and CDR2 SVGIG (reference sequence). The DNA for the CDR3 is TGTGCCTGGGCTACCGGGACTAGCACAGATACGCAGTATTTT. Amino acids: CAWATGTSTDTQYF.

Of note for this clonotype: A much larger clone differs from this one at a single base, so this may be a read error. The chain uses TRBV5-6 and TRBJ2-7, with a weak D call TRBD1 (6 bases). V lost 0 bases, J lost 2 bases, and 15 bases lay in between. Germline CDR1 and CDR2: SGHDT and YYEEEE. The CDR3 totals 16 residues. The CDR3: CASSLGTYQGTYEQYF. DNA for the CDR3: TGTGCCAGCAGCTTGGGTACCTACCAGGGGACCTACGAGCAGTACTTC.

The chain uses TRBV6-2 or TRBV6-3 and TRBJ2-1, with 7 nucleotides matching TRBD2. V dropped 0 bases and J dropped 8; count of bases not matched to a gene: 10. This CDR3 has 16 residues. Germline loops: CDR1 MNHEY, CDR2 SVGEGT. The CDR3 is CASSYSTGGSSDEQFF. Here the CDR3 DNA reads TGTGCCAGCAGTTACTCGACGGGCGGGAGCTCGGATGAGCAGTTCTTC.

This clonotype has a handful of counts. The chain joins TRBV7-9 to TRBJ2-2; TRBD2 matches 11 bases. Germline values: CDR1 SEHNR, CDR2 FQNEAQ (reference sequence). Trimming at V came to 5 bases and at J to 4 bases, leaving 15 bases not matched to a gene. The CDR3 consists of 19 residues. CDR3 sequence: CASSAFGTSGLEITGELFF. The CDR3 DNA follows: TGTGCCAGCAGCGCCTTCGGGACTAGCGGTTTGGAGATCACCGGGGAGCTGTTTTTT.

The table lists this clonotype with many counts. The rearrangement links TRBV20-1 to TRBJ2-7, with 10 bases aligning to TRBD1. CDR1 is DFQATT, CDR2 SNEGSKA, per germline (reference sequence). Germline trimming cut 6 bases from V and 5 bases from J; bases unmatched to any gene: 7. This CDR3 has 13 amino acids. The CDR3: CSATTGGFHEQYF. In DNA, the CDR3 is TGCAGTGCAACGACAGGGGGCTTCCACGAGCAGTACTTC.

This chain uses TRBV27 with TRBJ1-6; maybe TRBD1 (5 bases). Germline V gene sequence: CDR1 MNHEY, CDR2 SMNVEV (reference sequence). Trimming stripped 0 bases from V and 7 bases from J, with 10 bases between. The CDR3 extends over 15 amino acids. CDR3 in amino acids: CASSLSGVANSPLHF. For the CDR3, the DNA is TGTGCCAGCAGTTTATCAGGGGTGGCCAATTCACCCCTCCACTTT.

On this clonotype itself: A much larger clone differs by one base, so this may be a read error. V is TRBV12-3 or TRBV12-4 and J is TRBJ2-7; D call uncertain. CDR3 length: 12 residues. V lost 6 bases, J lost 12 bases, and 18 bases lay in between. The CDR3 DNA sequence: TGTGCCAGCAGCCTCGGACCCGGTGAACGGTACTTC. Protein: CASSLGPGERYF.

Comment on this clonotype: With a much larger clone just one base away, this may be a read error. The genes are TRBV25-1 and TRBJ2-2; 9 positions match TRBD2. This CDR3 spans 15 amino acids. Losses at the gene ends were 9 bases for V and 6 bases for J; bases not matched to a gene: 11. Germline V gene sequence: CDR1 MGHDK, CDR2 SYGVNS. The CDR3 DNA is TGTGCCAGGAGCGGGGGGCCAAATCCAGCCGGGGAGCTGTTTTTT. It encodes CARSGGPNPAGELFF.

Concerning this clonotype: This may be a read error, as it is one base from a much larger clone. This is likely a read error, given that the CDR3 carries no conserved phenylalanine or tryptophan at its end. The chain joins TRBV20-1 to TRBJ1-3; TRBD1 aligns across 7 bases. Losses at the gene ends were 0 bases for V and 0 bases for J; bases not matched to a gene: 8. The germline CDR1 and CDR2 sequences are DFQATT and SNEGSKA (reference sequence). The CDR3 spans 17 residues. The CDR3 is CSARDRGGQDSGNTIYS. In DNA, the CDR3 is TGCAGTGCTAGAGATAGGGGAGGACAGGACTCTGGAAACACCATATATTCT.

This clonotype was seen a few times. The gene calls are TRBV11-2 and TRBJ2-2, with TRBD2 matching over 9 bases. V shed 1 base and J 4 bases; nucleotides not matched to a gene: 13. The germline V gene encodes CDR1 SGHAT and CDR2 FQNNGV. The CDR3 has 19 residues. CDR3 sequence reads: CASSLVFAGGPGSTGELFF. DNA for the CDR3: TGTGCCAGCAGCTTAGTTTTCGCGGGAGGGCCTGGTAGCACCGGGGAGCTGTTTTTT.

Details on this clonotype: The junction and the germline gene differ at one end; a read error may be behind it. The rearrangement uses TRBV4-3 and TRBJ2-3, with D possibly matching TRBD2 (6 bases). The CDR3 loop spans 13 amino acids. Germline V CDR1 and CDR2: LGHNA, YSLEER. The CDR3 sequence: CAGSRGSGDTQYF. The CDR3 coding sequence is TGCGCCGGCAGCCGAGGGAGCGGGGATACGCAGTATTTT.

The V gene is TRBV28, the J gene TRBJ1-2, with a weak D call TRBD1 (6 bases). CDR1 and CDR2 from the germline V gene are MDHEN and SYDVKM. The CDR3 runs 16 residues. Trimming took 6 bases from V and 4 from J, leaving 21 bases between them. The CDR3 region has the DNA TGTGCCAGCAGCCTGTCCCCCAGGGGAGGGGGCTATGGCTACACCTTC. Residues: CASSLSPRGGGYGYTF.

This clonotype was counted a few times. As DNA, the CDR3 is TGTGCCAGCAGTGATTCGCGTGGTGGGAATCAGCCCCAGCATTTT. This encodes CASSDSRGGNQPQHF. V and J are TRBV2 and TRBJ1-5; D unresolved. The ends were cut back, 3 bases at V and 4 bases at J, with 13 bases in the middle. CDR1 is SNHLY, CDR2 FYNNEI, per germline. The CDR3 sequence is 15 residues long. Full variable domain (rest looked up from reference TRBV2 and TRBJ1-5): EPEVTQTPSHQVTQMGQEVILRCVPISNHLYFYWYRQILGQKVEFLVSFYNNEISEKSEIFDDQFSVERPDGSNFTLKIRSTKLEDSAMYFCASSDSRGGNQPQHFGDGTRLSIL.

Regarding this clonotype: A single base separates this from a much larger clone, so it may be a read error. This sequence joins TRBV19 and TRBJ1-5, with TRBD1 identical over 10 bases. This CDR3 is built from 16 residues. V lost 2 bases to trimming and J lost 9 bases; unmatched junction nucleotides: 10. The V gene's germline CDR1 is LNHDA and CDR2 SQIVND (reference sequence). The CDR3 bases are TGTGCCAGTAGTATAAGAGGGGACAGGGGACGTCGGCCCCAGCATTTT. Translating gives CASSIRGDRGRRPQHF.

With respect to this clonotype: This may be a read error, as it is one base from a much larger clone. The chain recombines TRBV12-3 or TRBV12-4 with TRBJ1-5, with D perhaps matching TRBD1 (5 bases). The CDR3 runs 16 residues. CDR3 protein: CTSSSPRQIPDGPQHF. CDR3 nucleotide sequence: TGTACCAGCAGTTCACCTCGACAGATCCCTGACGGGCCCCAGCATTTT.

Comment on this clonotype: This may arise from a read error, as a much more abundant clone is one base away. V is TRBV2 and J is TRBJ1-1, with TRBD1 identical over 7 bases. V shed 4 bases and J 6 bases; nucleotides not matched to a gene: 8. The CDR3 has 14 residues. Germline CDR1 is SNHLY and CDR2 is FYNNEI. CDR3 protein: CASSVGTAFPEAFF. The CDR3 region has the DNA TGTGCCAGCAGTGTCGGGACAGCATTCCCTGAAGCTTTCTTT.

This clonotype was counted ten times or more. As DNA, the CDR3 is TGTGCCAGCAGCGTATTTCCGGAGACGAACACTGAAGCTTTCTTT. This gives the protein CASSVFPETNTEAFF. V and J are TRBV9 and TRBJ1-1; D uncertain. CDR1 is SGDLS and CDR2 is YYNGEE in the germline V gene. The CDR3 covers 15 residues. Trimming cost V 1 base and J 1 base, with 11 bases left between them.

The chain employs TRBV9 and TRBJ1-3; no clear D. V was pared by 1 base and J by 0 bases, with 5 bases between. The CDR3 sequence is 14 residues long. Germline CDR1 SGDLS, CDR2 YYNGEE. The CDR3 DNA follows: TGTGCCAGCAGCGTATGGACCTCTGGAAACACCATATATTTT. Protein sequence: CASSVWTSGNTIYF.

Worth noting for this clonotype: A junction end diverges from the germline sequence, so it may reflect a read error. The chain recombines TRBV3-1 with TRBJ2-2; TRBD1 agrees at 8 bases. This CDR3 has 17 amino acids. Germline CDR1 reads LGHDT; CDR2 reads YNNKEL (reference sequence). The CDR3 DNA sequence: TGTGCCAGCAGCTCCATCTCCCTGGACAGGGTGGCCGGGGAGCTGTCTTTT. Protein: CASSSISLDRVAGELSF.

This sequence joins TRBV14 and TRBJ2-1; perhaps TRBD1 as D (5 bases). The CDR3 is made up of 16 amino acids. Germline-derived CDR1 and CDR2 are SGHDN and FVKESK. Trimming took off 0 bases at V and 3 bases at J, with 12 bases between the two ends. The CDR3 protein is CASSQEGRVNYNEQFF. The CDR3 DNA reads as TGTGCCAGCAGCCAAGAAGGCAGGGTGAACTACAATGAGCAGTTCTTC.

This clonotype came up many times. The gene calls are TRBV28 and TRBJ2-1, with 9 bases matching TRBD1. This CDR3 is 15 amino acids long. V dropped 4 bases and J dropped 9; count of bases not matched to a gene: 10. The germline CDR1 and CDR2 sequences are MDHEN and SYDVKM. The CDR3 bases are TGTGCCAGCAGTTACCGGGACAGGGCCTTCCGTGAGCAGTTCTTC. Translation gives CASSYRDRAFREQFF.

This clonotype was recorded many times. V is TRBV11-2 and J is TRBJ2-2; D call uncertain. This CDR3 has 14 amino acids. CDR1 and CDR2 (germline): SGHAT, FQNNGV. Between the trimmed V and J ends, which lost 5 bases and 4 bases, there was a span of 11 bases. CDR3 in DNA: TGTGCCAGCAGCCCCCCAGGTTCCACCGGGGAGCTGTTTTTT. It translates to CASSPPGSTGELFF. The full variable domain, completed using reference TRBV11-2 and TRBJ2-2, is EAGVAQSPRYKIIEKRQSVAFWCNPISGHATLYWYQQILGQGPKLLIQFQNNGVVDDSQLPKDRFSAERLKGVDSTLKIQPAKLEDSAVYLCASSPPGSTGELFFGEGSRLTVL.

This clonotype was recorded at least ten times. The gene calls are TRBV5-1 and TRBJ1-1; 7 bases are a match to TRBD1. CDR1 is SGHRS, CDR2 YFSETQ, per germline. CDR3 length: 14 amino acids. J gave up 0 bases and V 4 bases, and 3 bases lay outside the gene matches. This chain's CDR3 is CASSEGQMNTEAFF. The CDR3 region has the DNA TGCGCCAGCAGCGAGGGACAGATGAACACTGAAGCTTTCTTT.

This clonotype was seen many times. This chain uses TRBV7-2 with TRBJ1-2; 7 bases are shared with TRBD1. The CDR3 is 18 residues long. Germline lookup yields CDR1 SGHTA and CDR2 FQGNSA. V shed 5 bases, J shed 2 bases, and the junction held 17 bases outside the gene matches. The CDR3 DNA follows: TGTGCCAGCAGCCCCAGAGGGGGCGGCAGGGGGGCAAACTATGGCTACACCTTC. Its translation: CASSPRGGGRGANYGYTF.

In this sample, this clonotype turned up many times. The V and J genes are TRBV25-1 and TRBJ2-7, with a possible D match to TRBD1 (5 bases). The CDR3 is 16 amino acids. The V gene lost 3 bases and the J gene lost 0 bases, with 15 bases spanning the gap. CDR1 MGHDK and CDR2 SYGVNS come from the germline V gene. CDR3 region: CASSEGIRAVSYEQYF. CDR3 nucleotide sequence: TGTGCCAGCAGTGAGGGAATCAGGGCCGTCTCCTACGAGCAGTACTTC.

This clonotype has a count of ten or more. V and J are TRBV19 and TRBJ2-7, with 7 positions matching TRBD1. The CDR3 loop spans 15 amino acids. With V trimmed by 5 bases and J by 2 bases, 9 bases remained unmatched. CDR1 and CDR2 from the germline V gene are LNHDA and SQIVND (reference sequence). DNA of the CDR3: TGTGCCAGTAGTGACGCTCCGGGACAGACCTACGAGCAGTACTTC. It encodes CASSDAPGQTYEQYF.

Points on this clonotype: This clone may be a read error of a much larger clone one base away. The genes are TRBV4-3 and TRBJ2-2; perhaps TRBD1 as D (6 bases). Germline V gene lookup returns CDR1 LGHNA and CDR2 YSLEER. This CDR3 region has 17 residues. CDR3 nucleotide sequence: TGCGCCAGCAGCCAAGATACATGGGACACCAACACCGGGGAGCAGTTTTTT. This translates into CASSQDTWDTNTGEQFF.

In this sample, this clonotype turned up many times. The chain joins TRBV4-3 to TRBJ2-7, with no clear D. Germline values: CDR1 LGHNA, CDR2 YSLEER. The CDR3 is 14 amino acids. V was pared by 0 bases and J by 6 bases, with 12 bases between. Here the CDR3 DNA reads TGCGCCAGCAGCCAAGATCACCGGGCAGGCGAGCAGTACTTC. Its protein product is CASSQDHRAGEQYF.